Below are 28 T cell receptor beta chains sequenced from a single sample in a study of radiation and T cells in renal cell carcinoma. Clones were read by immunoSEQ multiplex PCR, and TCRdb kept only the in-frame ones, dropping some. In the table there are approximately 9,400 clones, roughly three fifths of which are singletons. Treatment meaning: treatment-naive control, cytoreductive nephrectomy. The sequencing used tumor tissue, collected from a patient whose treatment was nephrectomy without radiotherapy. The receptors derive from a man in his forties with renal cell carcinoma.

This clone has more than one count but fewer than ten. The V call is TRBV6-5, the J call TRBJ2-7; D gene uncertain. The CDR3 is made up of 13 amino acids. Germline assignment: CDR1 MNHEY and CDR2 SVGAGI. V was shortened by 5 bases and J by 11 bases, with 19 bases between the two germline ends. The CDR3 DNA is TGTGCCAGCAGTCCCTCCCTGACAAATGTGAAGTACTTC. Protein: CASSPSLTNVKYF.

The chain carries TRBV29-1 and TRBJ1-1; 9 bases map to TRBD1. The J segment lost 0 bases and the V segment lost 4 bases, leaving 6 bases of the junction unmatched. CDR1 is SQVTM and CDR2 is ANQGSEA in the germline V gene. This CDR3 comprises 15 residues. The CDR3 loop is CSVVPGQGLNTEAFF. CDR3 in DNA: TGCAGCGTTGTCCCGGGACAGGGCTTGAACACTGAAGCTTTCTTT.

The CDR3 coding sequence is TGTGCCAGCAGTTTCTACGGGACAGGGGTCTACAATGAGCAGTTCTTC. Translation gives CASSFYGTGVYNEQFF. This chain links TRBV27 with TRBJ2-1; 10 bases match TRBD1. V dropped 3 bases and J dropped 3; count of bases not matched to a gene: 5. The CDR3 contains 16 residues. Germline CDR1 is MNHEY and CDR2 is SMNVEV (reference sequence).

The V call is TRBV9, the J call TRBJ2-1; 11 bases line up with TRBD1. This CDR3 region has 12 residues. Germline assignment: CDR1 SGDLS and CDR2 YYNGEE. Trimming at V came to 10 bases and at J to 5 bases, leaving 2 bases not matched to a gene. The CDR3 coding sequence is TGTGCCGGACAGGGGGCGGACAATGAGCAGTTCTTC. This encodes CAGQGADNEQFF.

The chain joins TRBV7-9 to TRBJ2-1; no reliable D call. The CDR3 is 15 residues long. V was shortened by 5 bases and J by 4 bases, with 15 bases between the two germline ends. Germline values: CDR1 SEHNR, CDR2 FQNEAQ (reference sequence). CDR3 nucleotides: TGTGCCAGCAGCATCTCTAGTGGGGTATACAATGAGCAGTTCTTC. Translation: CASSISSGVYNEQFF.

The V gene is TRBV27, the J gene TRBJ2-2; D remains unclear. This CDR3 has 14 amino acids. Per the germline V gene, CDR1 is MNHEY and CDR2 is SMNVEV (reference sequence). Trimming left V 0 bases short and J 1 base short, with 3 bases between. This CDR3 reads CASSLSENTGELFF. CDR3 DNA: TGTGCCAGCAGTTTATCGGAGAACACCGGGGAGCTGTTTTTT.

This clone was observed a few times. The chain links TRBV6-6 to TRBJ2-7; D may match TRBD1 or TRBD2 (5 bases each). Germline V CDR1 and CDR2: MNHNY, SVGAGI (reference sequence). This CDR3 has 12 amino acids. V was cut by 8 bases and J by 6 bases, with 14 bases left in between. In nucleotides, the CDR3 is TGTGCCAGCGGGATGGGGGTGTCCGAGCAGTACGTC. It encodes CASGMGVSEQYV.

J is TRBJ2-1 and V is TRBV7-6; 10 bases are shared with TRBD2. The CDR3 has 17 amino acids. Germline CDR1 reads SGHVS; CDR2 reads FNYEAQ. The ends lost 2 bases at V and 5 bases at J; junction bases unmatched: 9. In DNA form, the CDR3 reads TGTGCCAGCAGCTTACGTATAGCGGGAGGTTCCCACAATGAGCAGTTCTTC. Its translation is CASSLRIAGGSHNEQFF.

V gene TRBV28 combines with J gene TRBJ2-3, with D perhaps being TRBD1 or TRBD2 (5 bases each). The CDR3 has 12 amino acids. Germline V CDR1 and CDR2: MDHEN, SYDVKM. V was trimmed by 8 bases and J by 1 base, leaving 7 bases between them. The CDR3 is CASVGGTDTQYF. Here the CDR3 DNA reads TGTGCCAGCGTGGGGGGCACAGATACGCAGTATTTT.

This clone has just a few counts. The V call is TRBV19, the J call TRBJ1-5, with D possibly TRBD1 on 5 matching bases. The CDR3 is made up of 13 amino acids. Germline CDR1 is LNHDA and CDR2 is SQIVND (reference sequence). V was trimmed by 4 bases and J by 6 bases, leaving 10 bases between them. CDR3: CASSTGRGQPQHF. The CDR3 DNA follows: TGTGCCAGTAGTACAGGGAGAGGTCAGCCCCAGCATTTT.

Only one count was recorded for this clone. The rearrangement links TRBV10-3 to TRBJ1-2; TRBD1 matches at 9 bases. The J segment lost 7 bases and the V segment lost 2 bases, leaving 8 bases of the junction unmatched. CDR1 is ENHRY, CDR2 SYGVKD, per germline. The CDR3 loop spans 15 amino acids. CDR3 protein: CAISEPTGGRGGYTF. DNA of the CDR3: TGTGCCATCAGTGAGCCGACAGGGGGTCGGGGTGGCTACACCTTC.

Only a few counts were recorded for this clone. The CDR3 sequence: CASSPTSGGRNEQFF. CDR3 DNA sequence: TGTGCCAGCAGCCCAACTAGCGGGGGGCGGAATGAGCAGTTCTTC. The chain carries TRBV5-5 and TRBJ2-1; 12 positions agree with TRBD2. J lost 7 bases, V lost 4 bases, and 6 bases had no gene match. This CDR3 spans 15 amino acids. Germline CDR1 reads SGHKS; CDR2 reads YYEKEE (reference sequence).

The chain carries TRBV5-1 and TRBJ2-3; D unclear. This CDR3 comprises 13 residues. CDR1 is SGHRS and CDR2 is YFSETQ in the germline V gene. Trimming cost V 0 bases and J 4 bases, with 6 bases left between them. The CDR3 sequence: CASSLVVSDTQYF. The CDR3 nucleotides read TGCGCCAGCAGCTTGGTGGTGTCAGATACGCAGTATTTT. Using reference TRBV5-1 and TRBJ2-3 for the parts outside the CDR3, the full variable domain is KAGVTQTPRYLIKTRGQQVTLSCSPISGHRSVSWYQQTPGQGLQFLFEYFSETQRNKGNFPGRFSGRQFSNSRSEMNVSTLELGDSALYLCASSLVVSDTQYFGPGTRLTVL.

The count of this clone is one. V and J are TRBV19 and TRBJ2-1; 7 bases align to TRBD2. V lost 3 bases and J lost 8; bases outside the gene matches: 7. This CDR3 spans 14 amino acids. Germline V lookup: CDR1 LNHDA, CDR2 SQIVND (reference sequence). CDR3 bases: TGTGCCAGTAGTATCCGGGAGGTTGGATATGAGCAGTTCTTC. Its protein product is CASSIREVGYEQFF.

The chain employs TRBV11-2 and TRBJ1-2, with TRBD1 identical over 8 bases. J was trimmed by 3 bases and V by 5 bases; bases with no gene match: 2. The germline V gene has CDR1 SGHAT and CDR2 FQNNGV. The CDR3 has 13 residues. CDR3 region: CASSVDRDYGYTF. The CDR3 DNA reads as TGTGCCAGCAGCGTGGACAGGGACTATGGCTACACCTTC.

J is TRBJ1-5 and V is TRBV10-1, with a weak D call TRBD1 (6 bases). CDR3 length: 14 amino acids. CDR1 WNHNN and CDR2 SYGVQD come from the germline V gene (reference sequence). Trimming left V 6 bases short and J 6 bases short, with 15 bases between. The CDR3 spells CASSQGSLSQPQHF. The CDR3 DNA sequence: TGCGCCAGCAGCCAGGGGAGTTTAAGTCAGCCCCAGCATTTT.

This clone has just one count. The V call is TRBV28, the J call TRBJ2-4; 9 bases map to TRBD2. This CDR3 spans 14 amino acids. Unmatched junction bases numbered 5, after V lost 10 bases and J lost 1 base. The germline V gene has CDR1 MDHEN and CDR2 SYDVKM. The CDR3 DNA is TGTGCCACAAGGGCGGGAGGGGCCAAAAACATTCAGTACTTC. Encoded protein: CATRAGGAKNIQYF.

The chain joins TRBV5-1 to TRBJ2-5; D may be TRBD2 (6 bases). V was pared by 8 bases and J by 0 bases, with 17 bases between. Germline assignment: CDR1 SGHRS and CDR2 YFSETQ. The CDR3 covers 15 residues. As DNA, the CDR3 is TGCGCCAGTGCTATACGGGACTCCTACCAAGAGACCCAGTACTTC. Encoded protein: CASAIRDSYQETQYF. The variable domain in full, with the rest retrieved from reference TRBV5-1 and TRBJ2-5, is KAGVTQTPRYLIKTRGQQVTLSCSPISGHRSVSWYQQTPGQGLQFLFEYFSETQRNKGNFPGRFSGRQFSNSRSEMNVSTLELGDSALYLCASAIRDSYQETQYFGPGTRLLVL.

This clone was seen only once. This chain links TRBV20-1 with TRBJ1-2, with 8 bases identical to TRBD1. J gave up 7 bases and V 6 bases, and 4 bases lay outside the gene matches. Germline-derived CDR1 and CDR2 are DFQATT and SNEGSKA (reference sequence). The CDR3 is 11 residues long. The DNA for the CDR3 is TGCAGTGCATTGACAGGGGCTGGCTACACCTTC. Translated, it gives CSALTGAGYTF.

This chain uses TRBV25-1 with TRBJ2-7, with 10 bases fitting TRBD2. The CDR3 loop spans 15 amino acids. V gave up 2 bases and J gave up 3 bases; unmatched junction bases: 4. Per the germline V gene, CDR1 is MGHDK and CDR2 is SYGVNS. Here the CDR3 DNA reads TGTGCCAGCAGTGAACGGACTAGCGGACTCTACGAGCAGTACTTC. Translated, it gives CASSERTSGLYEQYF.

The gene calls are TRBV14 and TRBJ1-4; D ambiguous. Germline assignment: CDR1 SGHDN and CDR2 FVKESK. This CDR3 comprises 16 residues. Trimming cost V 0 bases and J 3 bases, with 11 bases left between them. Written as DNA, the CDR3 is TGTGCCAGCAGCCAAGATAGGCCGGCTTCTAATGAAAAACTGTTTTTT. Translation: CASSQDRPASNEKLFF.

This clone has just a few counts. This chain uses TRBV10-3 with TRBJ2-7; D is unclear. Trimming shortened V by 4 bases and J by 1 base, and 11 bases separated the two germline ends. Per the germline V gene, CDR1 is ENHRY and CDR2 is SYGVKD. The CDR3 sequence is 14 residues long. The CDR3 sequence: CAISALGSSYEQYF. CDR3 nucleotides: TGTGCCATCAGTGCCCTGGGAAGTTCCTACGAGCAGTACTTC.

The chain joins TRBV5-6 to TRBJ2-3; D ambiguous. The germline CDR1 and CDR2 sequences are SGHDT and YYEEEE. The CDR3 has 13 amino acids. V shed 3 bases and J shed 3 bases, with 8 bases lying between them. CDR3 region: CASSWTSTDTQYF. The CDR3 bases are TGTGCCAGCAGCTGGACCTCAACAGATACGCAGTATTTT.

The chain couples TRBV2 to TRBJ2-3, with 8 bases aligning to TRBD2. This CDR3 contains 16 residues. The trim removed 3 bases at V and 6 bases at J, leaving 11 bases unmatched. CDR1 SNHLY and CDR2 FYNNEI come from the germline V gene. In DNA, the CDR3 is TGTGCCAGCAGTGAGGGGACTAGTAGGGGAACTGATACGCAGTATTTT. Translated, it gives CASSEGTSRGTDTQYF.

The V call is TRBV12-5, the J call TRBJ1-1, with TRBD1 matching over 12 bases. The CDR3 totals 18 residues. Trimming at V came to 2 bases and at J to 11 bases, leaving 18 bases not matched to a gene. CDR1 and CDR2 (germline): LGHNT, FRNRAP. The CDR3 DNA is TGTGCTAGTGGTTTGAATCCATGGGCCCCGGGACAGGGGGCCTTTGCTTTCTTT. It specifies CASGLNPWAPGQGAFAFF.

This clone is medium-sized (0.01 to 0.1%) by share. This chain joins TRBV9 and TRBJ2-1; 11 bases are shared with TRBD2. Germline trimming cut 0 bases from V and 3 bases from J; bases unmatched to any gene: 2. Germline CDR1 reads SGDLS; CDR2 reads YYNGEE. CDR3 size: 16 residues. CDR3 loop: CASSVVGTSGYNEQFF. The CDR3, as DNA: TGTGCCAGCAGCGTAGTTGGGACTAGCGGCTACAATGAGCAGTTCTTC.

The chain combines TRBV5-4 with TRBJ2-3; 10 positions agree with TRBD2. Germline CDR1 reads SGHNT; CDR2 reads YYREEE (reference sequence). The CDR3 is 16 residues long. V trimming: 2 bases; J trimming: 6 bases; junction bases outside the gene matches: 9. As DNA, the CDR3 is TGTGCCAGCAGCTTAGGGGCTAGCGGGAGTGACGATACGCAGTATTTT. Protein product: CASSLGASGSDDTQYF.

The sample holds a few counts of this clone. The chain joins TRBV4-1 to TRBJ2-1; a possible D gene is TRBD2 (5 bases). Deletions cut 1 base from V and 1 base from J, with 8 bases between. The germline CDR1 and CDR2 sequences are MGHRA and YSYEKL. CDR3 length: 15 amino acids. Here the CDR3 reads CASSQGGNSYNEQFF. The CDR3 DNA follows: TGCGCCAGCAGCCAAGGAGGGAATTCCTACAATGAGCAGTTCTTC.